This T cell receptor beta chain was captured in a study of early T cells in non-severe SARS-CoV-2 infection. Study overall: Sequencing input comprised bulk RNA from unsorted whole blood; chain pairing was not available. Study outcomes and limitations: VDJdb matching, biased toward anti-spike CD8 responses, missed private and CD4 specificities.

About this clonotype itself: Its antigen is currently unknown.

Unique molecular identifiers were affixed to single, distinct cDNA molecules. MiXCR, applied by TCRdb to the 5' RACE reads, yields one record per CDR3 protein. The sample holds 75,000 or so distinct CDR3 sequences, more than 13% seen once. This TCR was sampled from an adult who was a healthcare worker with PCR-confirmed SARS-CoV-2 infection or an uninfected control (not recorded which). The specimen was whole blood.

CDR3 sequence: CSVWGYEKLFF. The CDR3 DNA is TGCAGTGTTTGGGGCTACGAAAAACTGTTTTTT. This chain uses TRBV20-1 with TRBJ1-4; D is possibly TRBD1 (5 bases). The CDR3 loop spans 11 amino acids. Germline V gene lookup returns CDR1 DFQATT and CDR2 SNEGSKA (reference sequence). Deletions cut 7 bases from V and 8 bases from J, with 11 bases between.